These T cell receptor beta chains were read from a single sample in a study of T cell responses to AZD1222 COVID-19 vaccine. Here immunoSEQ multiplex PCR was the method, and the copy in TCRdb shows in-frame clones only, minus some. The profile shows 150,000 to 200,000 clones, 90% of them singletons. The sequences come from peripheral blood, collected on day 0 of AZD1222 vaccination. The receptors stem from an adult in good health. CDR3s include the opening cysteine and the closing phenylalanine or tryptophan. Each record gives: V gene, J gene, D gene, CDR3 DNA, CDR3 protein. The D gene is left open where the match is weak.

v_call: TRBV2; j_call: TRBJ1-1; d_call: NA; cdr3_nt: TGTGCCAGCAGTGATCCGAACACTGAAGCTTTCTTT; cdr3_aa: CASSDPNTEAFF
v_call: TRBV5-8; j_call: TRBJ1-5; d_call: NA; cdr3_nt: TGTGCCAGCAGCTGGGGGGCCCAGCTCAGCAATCAGCCCCAGCATTTT; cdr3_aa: CASSWGAQLSNQPQHF
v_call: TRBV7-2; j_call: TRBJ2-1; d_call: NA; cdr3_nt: TGTGCCAGCAGCTTAGCGCGTGGGCTAACCAATGAGCAGTTCTTC; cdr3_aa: CASSLARGLTNEQFF
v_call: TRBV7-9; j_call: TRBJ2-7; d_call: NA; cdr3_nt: TGTGCCAGCAGCCCGGGGGCACCTATTTCCTACGAGCAGTACTTC; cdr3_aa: CASSPGAPISYEQYF
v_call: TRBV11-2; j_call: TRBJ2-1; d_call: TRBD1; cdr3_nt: TGTGCCAGCAGCCAAGACAGGGACAACAATGAGCAGTTCTTC; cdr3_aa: CASSQDRDNNEQFF
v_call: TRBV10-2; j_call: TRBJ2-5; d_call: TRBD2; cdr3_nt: TGCGCCAGCAGTGAGTCCCCTAGCGGGGGAGAGACCCAGTACTTC; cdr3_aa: CASSESPSGGETQYF
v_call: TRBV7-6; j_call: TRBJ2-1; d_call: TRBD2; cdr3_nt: TGTGCCAGCAGCTTGATCGGGCGGGGGGGCCCCGATGAGCAGTTCTTC; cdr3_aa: CASSLIGRGGPDEQFF
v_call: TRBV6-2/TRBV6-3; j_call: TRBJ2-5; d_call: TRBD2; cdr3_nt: TGTGCCAGCAGTTATGGACTAGCGGGGGTCCAAGAGACCCAGTACTTC; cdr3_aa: CASSYGLAGVQETQYF
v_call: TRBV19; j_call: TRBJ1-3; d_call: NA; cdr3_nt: TGTGCCAGTATCGCGGGGGGTACTGGAAACACCATATATTTT; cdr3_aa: CASIAGGTGNTIYF
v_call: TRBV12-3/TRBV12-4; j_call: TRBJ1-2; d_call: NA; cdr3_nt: TGTGCCAGCAGTTTAGGGGCCTTTGGTGGCTACACCTTC; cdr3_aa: CASSLGAFGGYTF
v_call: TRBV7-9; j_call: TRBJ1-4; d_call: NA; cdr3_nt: TGTGCCAGCAGCCAGAAAGGACGGGGTGGGGAAAAACTGTTTTTT; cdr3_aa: CASSQKGRGGEKLFF